This TCR beta chain was sequenced for a study of regulatory and conventional T cells in RAG deficiency (dated by TCRdb to the late 2010s). Notes on the research overall: High-throughput TCR beta sequencing was used to compare the repertoire diversity and composition of Treg, conventional CD4+ and CD8+ T cells between RAG-deficient patients and healthy controls. The study at large found these results: In Omenn syndrome and CID/AS patients compared with controls, 75 to 100-fold fewer unique TCR beta sequences were detected from Treg cells, versus 9 to 10-fold fewer for other subsets. Some T-cell subset analyses were not done for some subjects. In Omenn syndrome patients, sorted CD25-high CD127-low cells may represent peripherally activated cells rather than bona fide Treg cells. Shorter CDR3 lengths were found in all patient T-cell subsets, and >75% Treg-Tconv repertoire overlap at nucleotide and amino acid level was observed in Omenn syndrome patients. Compared with control T-cell subpopulations, the RAG-deficient patients had markedly lower Shannon entropy and higher Simpson indices.

Library preparation used the immunoSEQ multiplex PCR assay. Genomic DNA from the sorted T-cell subsets was used to amplify rearranged TCR beta chain products, which were then sequenced. The paper's data handling went like this. Repertoire diversity of productive TCR beta rearrangements was quantified using Shannon entropy and Simpson indices. To gauge clonal expansion, the frequencies of the 100 most abundant productive TCR beta clonotypes among total reads were added together. The TRB repertoires were scored with a self-reactivity index that is based on amino acid usage at CDR3beta positions 6 and 7. Two-way ANOVA was applied to the repertoire analyses, whereas Student t or Mann-Whitney tests were applied to the flow cytometric analyses. TCRdb mirrors the immuneACCESS table, restricted to in-frame sequences. Some clones are absent from its copies; in checked studies, under half trace to an unresolved V gene, and the reason for the others is unknown. The V and J calls and clone size come from that table; D and trimming were worked out from the DNA. A total of roughly 32,000 clones appear in this sample, about 91% of them only once. The ten largest clonotypes hold about 13% of the sample.

About 8 healthy control donors were used as the comparison group for repertoire analyses. Before genomic DNA extraction, CD8+ T cells lacking CD4 were purified from blood. V is pared back by 4 bases and J by 2 bases, with 15 bases lying between the germline termini. The CDR3 measures 15 amino acids from cysteine to phenylalanine. Only CDR3 DNA remains: 45 bases, in frame from the first base. CDR1 and CDR2 were assigned from the germline V gene as MGHRA and YSYEKL. This clone was counted a single time. What antigen it recognizes has not been identified. Base qualities were left out, and no much larger clone turns up one base away. These data are also associated with another study on regulatory T cells. The other study reports the following: For the multiplex PCR, 52 forward TRBV primers and 13 reverse TRBJ primers were used, and amplification bias was corrected with both assay-based and computational methods. Repertoires from patients had restricted unique TRB V-J pairs and skewed V and J gene usage, with the strongest effect in regulatory T cells. The study compared T-cell receptor beta repertoires of sorted regulatory, conventional CD4+ and CD8+ T cells between CD3G-deficient patients and healthy controls. Peripheral blood mononuclear cells were isolated by Ficoll density separation. A FACSAria cell sorter was used to isolate CD3+ CD8+ CD4- T cells. Within the immunoSEQ assay, multiplex PCR amplified rearranged TRB loci from genomic DNA. TRB amplicons were sequenced using an Illumina HiSeq platform. Custom algorithms error-filtered the raw sequences and aligned them to reference gene sequences, after which the immunoSEQ online tools were used for analysis. Frequencies of productive and nonproductive TRB rearrangements were evaluated among both unique and total sequences. Prism software was used to run t tests, Mann-Whitney tests or two-way ANOVA for comparisons between groups.

The sequence is built from TRBV4-1 and TRBJ2-7; 5 matching bases give a weak D call of TRBD2. Sequencing was carried out using CD8+ T cells sorted from blood. The sequence derives from a human donor in good health. In nucleotides, the sequence is TGCGCCAGCAGCCTACGCCACGGGGATCCCTACGAGCAGTACTTC. It encodes CASSLRHGDPYEQYF.